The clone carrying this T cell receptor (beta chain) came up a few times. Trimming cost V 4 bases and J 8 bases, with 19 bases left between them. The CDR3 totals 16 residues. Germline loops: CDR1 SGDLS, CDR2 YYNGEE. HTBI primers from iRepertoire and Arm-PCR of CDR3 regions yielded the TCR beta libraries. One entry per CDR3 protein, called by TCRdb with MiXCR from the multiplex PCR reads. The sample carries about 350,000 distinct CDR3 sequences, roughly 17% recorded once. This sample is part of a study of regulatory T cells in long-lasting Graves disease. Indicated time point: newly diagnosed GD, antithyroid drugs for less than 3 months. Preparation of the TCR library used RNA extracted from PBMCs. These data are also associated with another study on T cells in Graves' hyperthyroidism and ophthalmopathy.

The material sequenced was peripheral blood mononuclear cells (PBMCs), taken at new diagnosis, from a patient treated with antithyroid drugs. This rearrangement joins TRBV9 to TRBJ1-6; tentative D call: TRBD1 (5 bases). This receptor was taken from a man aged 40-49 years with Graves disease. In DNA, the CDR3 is TGTGCCAGCAGCCCCCGGGACGACGGATGGTATTCACCCCTCCACTTT. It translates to CASSPRDDGWYSPLHF. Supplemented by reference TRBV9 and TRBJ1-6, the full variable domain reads DSGVTQTPKHLITATGQRVTLRCSPRSGDLSVYWYQQSLDQGLQFLIQYYNGEERAKGNILERFSAQQFPDLHSELNLSSLELGDSALYFCASSPRDDGWYSPLHFGNGTRLTVT.